The source of this T cell receptor beta chain is a study of blood T cell repertoires in COVID-19. Study background: Collection of acute and convalescent COVID-19 samples took place in the United States, Italy and Spain. In each case, the material was cDNA or gDNA derived from T cells, B-cell-depleted T cells, or PBMCs.

Germline V gene sequence: CDR1 GTSNPN, CDR2 SVGIG (reference sequence). The CDR3 is 15 residues long. The ends were cut back, 2 bases at V and 0 bases at J, with 11 bases in the middle. This clone was detected once. Per the study methods: Counts of nucleated cells, estimated from reference gene primer amplification, were obtained. Here immunoSEQ multiplex PCR was the method, and the copy in TCRdb shows in-frame clones only, minus some. Clone size and the V and J calls come from that table; the DNA yielded D and trimming. The table lists fewer than 200,000 clones, about nine tenths of them singletons, with roughly 24% in the top ten.

This receptor was identified in a man in his 60s with acute or convalescent COVID-19. The chain is built from TRBV30 and TRBJ1-5; D may be TRBD1 (6 bases). Sequencing was carried out using peripheral blood. The CDR3 loop reads CAWSPGQYSNQPQHF. CDR3 DNA sequence: TGTGCCTGGAGTCCCGGACAGTATAGCAATCAGCCCCAGCATTTT. The full variable domain, completed using reference TRBV30 and TRBJ1-5, is SQTIHQWPATLVQPVGSPLSLECTVEGTSNPNLYWYRQAAGRGLQLLFYSVGIGQISSEVPQNLSASRPQDRQFILSSKKLLLSDSGFYLCAWSPGQYSNQPQHFGDGTRLSIL.